This T cell receptor (beta chain) was captured by sequencing in a study of blood T cell repertoires in COVID-19 (dated by TCRdb to about 2020). Study-level background: Samples covering the acute and convalescent phases of COVID-19 were provided by collaborators in the United States, Italy and Spain. Nearly every sample came with metadata listing a de-identified subject ID, COVID-19 status, age in years and sex. Samples were obtained from the ongoing ImmuneRACE study (first 160 participants) and from roughly 1,300 subjects provided by 6 global collaborators. Deeply sampled blood TCRbeta repertoires from subjects exposed to, actively infected with, or recovered from COVID-19 were included in the dataset. The prospective study material was composed of cDNA or gDNA derived from T cells, B-cell-depleted T cells, or PBMCs. The repertoires were released in a freely available public database meant as a resource for research on the immune response to SARS-CoV-2. Where available, HLA class I and class II types were obtained from metadata supplied by the sample provider rather than from assay-based typing. The paper as a whole reports these results and caveats: Clinical and demographic metadata were provided uncurated, with the amount varying by source and participant.

One collaborating source in Seattle enrolled patients during active infection and followed them longitudinally through the course of disease. Collaborating institutions collected whole blood in K2EDTA tubes following their own protocols. For TCRbeta analysis, collaborators shipped samples as frozen whole blood, isolated PBMCs, or DNA extracted from either of those sample types. For this clone: What antigen it recognizes has not been identified. Base qualities are not at hand, and no much larger clone is one base apart.

TCRbeta CDR3 regions were amplified from genomic DNA using the immunoSEQ Assay, a bias-controlled multiplex PCR. The paper's data handling went like this. Within the assay, amplification of reference gene primers was used to estimate how many nucleated cells each sample contained. To quantify the absolute abundance of each unique TCRbeta CDR3 rearrangement, sequence reads were collapsed and filtered. For each sample, productive Simpson clonality was calculated as the square root of Simpson's diversity index across productive rearrangements. This immuneACCESS table, as held by TCRdb, lists in-frame sequences with V and J called but not all clones. Of the missing ones, under half trace to an unresolved V gene in checked studies; the others have no known cause. The DNA was the basis for D and trimming; V, J and clone size are from that table. The sample includes some 160,000 clones, with more than 75% observed a single time. The top ten hold around 5% of the sample.

V drops 1 base and J drops 2 bases, leaving 12 bases in between. The CDR3, from cysteine to phenylalanine, totals 15 residues. Only the CDR3 part of the read is kept: 45 bases, read in frame from the first base. The CDR1 and CDR2 encoded by the germline V gene are LGHNA and YSLEER. The sequence is built from TRBV4-3 and TRBJ2-7, and TRBD1 may be the D gene, going by 6 matching bases. This receptor was identified in a man between 18 and 35 years old with COVID-19, enrolled during active disease. The sample was peripheral blood. The CDR3 region has the sequence CASSQVDSRAYEQYF. DNA sequence: TGCGCCAGCAGCCAAGTGGACAGCCGGGCCTACGAGCAGTACTTC.